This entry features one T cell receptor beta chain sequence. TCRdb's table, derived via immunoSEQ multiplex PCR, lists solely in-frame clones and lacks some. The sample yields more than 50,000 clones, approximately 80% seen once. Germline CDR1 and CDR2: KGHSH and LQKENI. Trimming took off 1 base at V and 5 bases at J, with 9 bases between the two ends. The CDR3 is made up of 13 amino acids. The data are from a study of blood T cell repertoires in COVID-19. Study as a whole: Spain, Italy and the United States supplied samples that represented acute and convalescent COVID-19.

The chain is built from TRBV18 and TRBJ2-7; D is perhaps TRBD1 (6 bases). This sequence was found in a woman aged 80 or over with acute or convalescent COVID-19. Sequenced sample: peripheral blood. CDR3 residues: CASSPRRGHEQYF. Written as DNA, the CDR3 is TGTGCCAGCTCACCACGCAGGGGACACGAGCAGTACTTC. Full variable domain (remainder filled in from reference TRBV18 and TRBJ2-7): NAGVMQNPRHLVRRRGQEARLRCSPMKGHSHVYWYRQLPEEGLKFMVYLQKENIIDESGMPKERFSAEFPKEGPSILRIQQVVRGDSAAYFCASSPRRGHEQYFGPGTRLTVT.